This T cell receptor (beta chain) was observed in a study of T cells in Graves' hyperthyroidism and ophthalmopathy. Study findings and constraints: Ophthalmopathy was distinguished from stable hyperthyroidism by 13 V-J signatures. Before onset, ophthalmopathy was predicted by the model a median 6.5 months earlier.

Patients were excluded for uncontrolled infection, other autoimmune disease, pregnancy or lactation. It was RNA transcripts that yielded the amplified TCR beta CDR3 regions. HTBI primers drove first-round RT-PCR of the TCR CDR3. Using its own MiXCR run on the multiplex PCR reads, TCRdb lists one record per CDR3 protein. The sample yields about half a million distinct CDR3 sequences, 24% seen once. Ten or more counts support this clonotype. The antigen is unknown. This clonotype was obtained from a woman in her 30s with Graves' ophthalmopathy. Sequencing was done on a sample of blood.

Here the CDR3 DNA reads TGTGCCAGCAGTGGATGGGACGAGCAGTACTTC. This codes for CASSGWDEQYF. The rearrangement joins TRBV2 to TRBJ2-7; D is unclear. There are 11 residues in the CDR3. V was cut by 4 bases and J by 5 bases, with 6 bases left in between. Germline V CDR1 and CDR2: SNHLY, FYNNEI.